The 21 T cell receptor beta chains below all came from one sample that was sequenced in a study of blood T cell repertoires in COVID-19. Profiled with immunoSEQ multiplex PCR; TCRdb holds only in-frame clones, not every one. The profile shows tens of thousands of clones, 80% to 90% of them singletons. Sequencing input: peripheral blood. The receptors originated from a man in his 60s with COVID-19, enrolled during active disease.

The V gene is TRBV15, the J gene TRBJ2-3; the match to TRBD2 covers 13 bases. This CDR3 is 14 amino acids long. Trimming at V came to 8 bases and at J to 6 bases, leaving 5 bases not matched to a gene. The germline CDR1 and CDR2 sequences are LNHNV and YYDKDF (reference sequence). CDR3 protein: CATGLAGVTDTQYF. The CDR3 DNA is TGTGCCACCGGACTAGCGGGGGTAACCGATACGCAGTATTTT.

This clone was observed a handful of times. The chain couples TRBV9 to TRBJ2-2; 12 nucleotides match TRBD1. The CDR3 runs to 18 residues. CDR1 and CDR2 (germline): SGDLS, YYNGEE. Trimming removed 3 bases from V and 0 bases from J; junction bases left unmatched: 6. CDR3 amino acids: CASSEPGQGAANTGELFF. The CDR3 DNA reads TGTGCCAGCAGCGAACCGGGACAGGGGGCCGCGAACACCGGGGAGCTGTTTTTT.

This clone was found once. This rearrangement joins TRBV25-1 to TRBJ1-3, with no clear D. Trimming stripped 7 bases from V and 0 bases from J, with 13 bases between. This CDR3 contains 15 residues. Germline lookup yields CDR1 MGHDK and CDR2 SYGVNS. CDR3 coding DNA: TGTGCCAGCACAAGCTCCGGGATCTCTGGAAACACCATATATTTT. It codes for CASTSSGISGNTIYF.

The chain recombines TRBV30 with TRBJ1-2; 9 bases align to TRBD1. The V and J ends lost 3 bases and 4 bases, in that order; junction bases with no gene match: 9. This CDR3 spans 15 amino acids. Per the germline V gene, CDR1 is GTSNPN and CDR2 is SVGIG (reference sequence). The DNA of the CDR3 is TGTGCCTGGAGCCGGGACAGGGCTTCTAGCTATGGCTACACCTTC. This encodes CAWSRDRASSYGYTF. Looking up the rest from reference TRBV30 and TRBJ1-2 gives the full variable domain: SQTIHQWPATLVQPVGSPLSLECTVEGTSNPNLYWYRQAAGRGLQLLFYSVGIGQISSEVPQNLSASRPQDRQFILSSKKLLLSDSGFYLCAWSRDRASSYGYTFGSGTRLTVV.

This chain links TRBV10-1 with TRBJ2-7, with 12 bases fitting TRBD2. The CDR3 covers 19 residues. V shed 6 bases and J 3 bases; nucleotides not matched to a gene: 18. Germline V gene lookup returns CDR1 WNHNN and CDR2 SYGVQD (reference sequence). Here the CDR3 reads CASRSYRTSGAQGLYEQYF. CDR3 nucleotide sequence: TGCGCCAGCAGAAGCTATCGGACTAGCGGGGCCCAGGGGCTCTACGAGCAGTACTTC.

The CDR3 sequence: CASSPKGAGYEQYF. CDR3 DNA sequence: TGTGCCAGCAGCCCTAAAGGCGCGGGATACGAGCAGTACTTC. The J gene is TRBJ2-7, the V gene TRBV7-3; D is perhaps TRBD2 (6 bases). V was clipped by 5 bases and J by 4 bases, with 15 bases between them. This CDR3 has 14 residues. CDR1 is SGHTA, CDR2 FQGTGA, per germline.

This clone has only a few counts. The rearrangement joins TRBV11-3 to TRBJ2-1; 8 bases map to TRBD2. Unmatched junction bases numbered 9, after V lost 5 bases and J lost 6 bases. Germline V gene data show CDR1 as SGHNT and CDR2 as YENEEA. This CDR3 region has 15 residues. This chain's CDR3 is CASSELSTSANEQFF. In DNA form, the CDR3 reads TGTGCCAGCAGCGAGCTCTCGACTAGCGCCAATGAGCAGTTCTTC.

This clone was found a few times. V and J are TRBV7-9 and TRBJ2-7; D ambiguous. V was cut by 5 bases and J by 3 bases, with 5 bases left in between. The CDR3 sequence is 11 residues long. Per germline, CDR1 SEHNR and CDR2 FQNEAQ (reference sequence). CDR3 amino acids: CASSVNYEQYF. Here the CDR3 DNA reads TGTGCCAGCAGCGTCAACTACGAGCAGTACTTC.

The gene calls are TRBV27 and TRBJ2-6, with D tentatively TRBD2 (5 bases). The CDR3 covers 15 residues. In germline, CDR1 is MNHEY, CDR2 SMNVEV (reference sequence). Trimming took off 8 bases at V and 2 bases at J, with 13 bases between the two ends. Written as DNA, the CDR3 is TGTGCCAGCGGGTCTGTCGGGGCTGGGGCCAACGTCCTGACTTTC. It encodes CASGSVGAGANVLTF.

The rearrangement uses TRBV11-2 and TRBJ2-1, with 7 bases identical to TRBD2. V trimming: 4 bases; J trimming: 4 bases; junction bases outside the gene matches: 7. Germline-derived CDR1 and CDR2 are SGHAT and FQNNGV. The CDR3 spans 15 residues. The CDR3 reads CASSSGTNQYNEQFF. CDR3 nucleotides: TGTGCCAGCAGCTCCGGGACTAACCAATACAATGAGCAGTTCTTC. The variable domain in full, completed from reference TRBV11-2 and TRBJ2-1, reads EAGVAQSPRYKIIEKRQSVAFWCNPISGHATLYWYQQILGQGPKLLIQFQNNGVVDDSQLPKDRFSAERLKGVDSTLKIQPAKLEDSAVYLCASSSGTNQYNEQFFGPGTRLTVL.

The CDR3 bases are TGTGCCAGCAGTGACGAGCGGGTGGGGGAGCTGTTTTTT. Protein: CASSDERVGELFF. The chain employs TRBV2 and TRBJ2-2, with D maybe TRBD2 (6 bases). Germline lookup yields CDR1 SNHLY and CDR2 FYNNEI. The CDR3 spans 13 residues. Trimming took off 3 bases at V and 8 bases at J, with 10 bases between the two ends.

The chain carries TRBV6-5 and TRBJ1-2; TRBD1 matches at 10 bases. The ends lost 2 bases at V and 2 bases at J; junction bases unmatched: 2. The CDR3 is made up of 15 amino acids. The V gene's germline CDR1 is MNHEY and CDR2 SVGAGI. CDR3 DNA: TGTGCCAGCAGTTACCCGGGACAGGGGAACTATGGCTACACCTTC. Translating gives CASSYPGQGNYGYTF.

The chain recombines TRBV27 with TRBJ2-7; 9 positions agree with TRBD1. Germline V CDR1 and CDR2: MNHEY, SMNVEV (reference sequence). V lost 4 bases, J lost 2 bases, and 3 bases stayed unmatched. There are 14 residues in the CDR3. For the CDR3, the DNA is TGTGCCAGCAGTTGGGGACAGGGAGCCTACGAGCAGTACTTC. Protein product: CASSWGQGAYEQYF.

J is TRBJ1-6 and V is TRBV5-1, with unresolved D. The ends were cut back, 3 bases at V and 0 bases at J, with 10 bases in the middle. The length of the CDR3 is 16 residues. CDR1 is SGHRS, CDR2 YFSETQ, per germline. CDR3 sequence reads: CASSSHTSSYNSPLHF. CDR3 nucleotides: TGCGCCAGCAGCTCCCACACAAGCTCCTATAATTCACCCCTCCACTTT.

This clone was observed once. The chain couples TRBV11-3 to TRBJ2-3; 9 bases are shared with TRBD1. V lost 1 base to trimming and J lost 0 bases; unmatched junction nucleotides: 2. CDR3 length equals 16 residues. Germline loops: CDR1 SGHNT, CDR2 YENEEA. CDR3 protein: CASSLGTGASTDTQYF. Here the CDR3 DNA reads TGTGCCAGCAGCTTAGGGACAGGGGCTAGCACAGATACGCAGTATTTT.

The chain combines TRBV7-2 with TRBJ2-1; 13 bases are a match to TRBD2. The length of the CDR3 is 15 residues. The J segment lost 7 bases and the V segment lost 4 bases, leaving 4 bases of the junction unmatched. Germline loops: CDR1 SGHTA, CDR2 FQGNSA. CDR3 protein: CASSSGLAGVNEQFF. The CDR3 DNA reads as TGTGCCAGCAGCTCCGGACTAGCGGGAGTGAATGAGCAGTTCTTC. Filled out from reference TRBV7-2 and TRBJ2-1, the complete variable domain reads GAGVSQSPSNKVTEKGKDVELRCDPISGHTALYWYRQSLGQGLEFLIYFQGNSAPDKSGLPSDRFSAERTGGSVSTLTIQRTQQEDSAVYLCASSSGLAGVNEQFFGPGTRLTVL.

The count of this clone is one. J is TRBJ2-5 and V is TRBV6-2 or TRBV6-3, with 14 bases identical to TRBD2. V dropped 5 bases and J dropped 6; count of bases not matched to a gene: 17. This CDR3 contains 19 residues. The V gene's germline CDR1 is MNHEY and CDR2 SVGEGT. Here the CDR3 DNA reads TGTGCCAGCAGTGGCGACAGGGCATATGGGACTAGCGGGAGAAAGACCCAGTACTTC. Protein: CASSGDRAYGTSGRKTQYF.

This clone has only a few counts. This chain connects TRBV5-4 to TRBJ1-1; D is unclear. CDR1 is SGHNT, CDR2 YYREEE, per germline (reference sequence). The CDR3 has 13 amino acids. V was shortened by 3 bases and J by 3 bases, with 9 bases between the two germline ends. The CDR3 loop reads CASSSQRYTEAFF. The CDR3 DNA is TGTGCCAGCAGCTCCCAGAGGTACACTGAAGCTTTCTTT.

In its sample, this clone ranks as medium-sized (0.01 to 0.1%). The rearrangement joins TRBV1 to TRBJ2-2; TRBD1 was called by the table and not checked on the DNA. TRBV1 is described as a pseudogene. The CDR3 length is 17 residues. Here the CDR3 reads CTSSHPAPGHNTGELFF. CDR3 nucleotides: TGCACCAGCAGCCACCCAGCGCCGGGACACAACACCGGGGAGCTGTTTTTT.

The count of this clone is one. The genes are TRBV5-6 and TRBJ2-5, with D tentatively TRBD2 (6 bases). The CDR3 sequence is 14 residues long. Trimming cost V 2 bases and J 1 base, with 9 bases left between them. Per germline, CDR1 SGHDT and CDR2 YYEEEE. The CDR3 DNA is TGTGCCAGCAGCTTTGCGGGGAGCCAAGAGACCCAGTACTTC. Protein sequence: CASSFAGSQETQYF.

This chain uses TRBV7-8 with TRBJ2-7; 14 bases line up with TRBD2. Per germline, CDR1 SGHVS and CDR2 FQNEAQ. Trimming cost V 5 bases and J 3 bases; bases outside gene matches: 9. CDR3 length: 17 amino acids. The CDR3 loop is CASSPGLAGGLRYEQYF. The CDR3 coding sequence is TGTGCCAGCAGCCCCGGACTAGCGGGAGGTTTACGCTACGAGCAGTACTTC.